Sequencing of this T cell receptor (beta chain) was carried out in a study of blood T cell repertoires in COVID-19. Germline CDR1 and CDR2: LNHDA and SQIVND (reference sequence). The V and J ends lost 2 bases and 6 bases respectively, with 7 bases between them. This CDR3 region has 13 residues. Profiled with immunoSEQ multiplex PCR; TCRdb holds only in-frame clones, not every one. The table includes 200,000 to 250,000 clones, 80% to 90% detected once. The specimen was PBMCs or T cells enriched from blood (not recorded which). The chain recombines TRBV19 with TRBJ2-2; a weak D match, TRBD2 (5 bases). This sequence was found in a woman in her thirties with acute COVID-19. The CDR3 DNA follows: TGTGCCAGTAGTATAACTAGTGCCGGGGAGCTGTTTTTT. This codes for CASSITSAGELFF.